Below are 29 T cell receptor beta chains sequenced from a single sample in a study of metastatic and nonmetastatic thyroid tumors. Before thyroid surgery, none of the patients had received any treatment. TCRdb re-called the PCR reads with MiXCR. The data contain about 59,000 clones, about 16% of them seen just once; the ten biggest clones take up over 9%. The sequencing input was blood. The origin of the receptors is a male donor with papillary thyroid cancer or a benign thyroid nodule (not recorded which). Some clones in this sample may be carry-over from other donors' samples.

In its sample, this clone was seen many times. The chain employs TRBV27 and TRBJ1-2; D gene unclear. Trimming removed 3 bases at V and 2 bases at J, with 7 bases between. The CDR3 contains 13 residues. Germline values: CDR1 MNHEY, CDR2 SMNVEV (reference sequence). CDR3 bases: TGTGCCAGCAGTTTGAAAGGGAACTATGGCTACACCTTC. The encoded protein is CASSLKGNYGYTF.

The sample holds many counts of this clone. Written as DNA, the CDR3 is TGTGCCAGCAGCTTGGCGGGACAGGAGTACGTC. The encoded protein is CASSLAGQEYV. The genes are TRBV5-5 and TRBJ2-7; 8 bases match TRBD1. Germline V gene sequence: CDR1 SGHKS, CDR2 YYEKEE (reference sequence). The V gene end was trimmed by 0 bases and the J gene end by 11 bases; junction bases not matched to a gene: 1. This CDR3 has 11 residues.

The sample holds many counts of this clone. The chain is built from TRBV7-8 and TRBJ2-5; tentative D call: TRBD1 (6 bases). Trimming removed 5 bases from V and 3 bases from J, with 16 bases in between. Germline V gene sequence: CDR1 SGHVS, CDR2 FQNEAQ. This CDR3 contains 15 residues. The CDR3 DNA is TGTGCCAGCAGCGGCTGGGGGCCCTCGGAAGAGACCCAGTACTTC. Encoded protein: CASSGWGPSEETQYF.

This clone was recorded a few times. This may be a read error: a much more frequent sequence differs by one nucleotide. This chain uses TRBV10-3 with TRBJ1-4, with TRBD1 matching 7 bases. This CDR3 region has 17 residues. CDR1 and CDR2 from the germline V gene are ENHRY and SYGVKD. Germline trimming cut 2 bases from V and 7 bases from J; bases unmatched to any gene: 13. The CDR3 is CAISERGQRAGIEKLFF. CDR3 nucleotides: TGTGCCATCAGTGAGCGGGGACAGAGGGCCGGTATTGAAAAACTGTTTTTT.

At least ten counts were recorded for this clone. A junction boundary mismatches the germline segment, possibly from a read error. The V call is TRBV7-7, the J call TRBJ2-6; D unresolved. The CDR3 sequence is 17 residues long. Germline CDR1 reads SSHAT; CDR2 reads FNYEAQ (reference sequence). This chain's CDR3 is CASSHPYIGSGANVLTF. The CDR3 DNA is TGTGCTAGCAGTCACCCCTATATCGGGTCCGGGGCCAACGTCCTGACTTTC.

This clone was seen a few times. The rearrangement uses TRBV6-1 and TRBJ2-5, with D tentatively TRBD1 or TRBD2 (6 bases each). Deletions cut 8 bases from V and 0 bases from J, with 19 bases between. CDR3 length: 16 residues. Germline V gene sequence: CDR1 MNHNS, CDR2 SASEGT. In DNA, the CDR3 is TGTGCCAGCCGCGCTGGTCGGGGGCTGTACCAAGAGACCCAGTACTTC. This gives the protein CASRAGRGLYQETQYF.

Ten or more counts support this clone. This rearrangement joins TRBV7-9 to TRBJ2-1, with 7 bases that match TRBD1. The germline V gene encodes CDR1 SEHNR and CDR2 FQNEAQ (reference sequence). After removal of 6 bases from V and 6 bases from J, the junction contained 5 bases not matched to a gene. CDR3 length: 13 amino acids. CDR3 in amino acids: CASRVGTVNEQFF. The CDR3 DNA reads TGTGCCAGCAGGGTCGGGACAGTCAATGAGCAGTTCTTC. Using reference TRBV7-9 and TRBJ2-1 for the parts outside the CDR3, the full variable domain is DTGVSQNPRHKITKRGQNVTFRCDPISEHNRLYWYRQTLGQGPEFLTYFQNEAQLEKSRLLSDRFSAERPKGSFSTLEIQRTEQGDSAMYLCASRVGTVNEQFFGPGTRLTVL.

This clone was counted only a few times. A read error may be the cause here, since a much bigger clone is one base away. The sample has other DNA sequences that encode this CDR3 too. The CDR3 sequence is CATRQGNSNQPQHF. CDR3 coding DNA: TGTGCCACAAGACAGGGGAATAGCAACCAGCCCCAGCATTTT. The V call is TRBV19, the J call TRBJ1-5; 8 bases are a match to TRBD1. This CDR3 spans 14 amino acids. Germline V gene lookup returns CDR1 LNHDA and CDR2 SQIVND (reference sequence).

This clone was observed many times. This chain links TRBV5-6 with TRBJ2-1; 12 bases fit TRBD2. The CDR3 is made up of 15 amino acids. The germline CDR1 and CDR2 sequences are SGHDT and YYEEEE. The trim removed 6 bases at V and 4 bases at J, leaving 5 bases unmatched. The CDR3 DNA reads TGTGCCAGCACCCAACTAGCGGGGGGTTACAATGAGCAGTTCTTC. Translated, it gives CASTQLAGGYNEQFF.

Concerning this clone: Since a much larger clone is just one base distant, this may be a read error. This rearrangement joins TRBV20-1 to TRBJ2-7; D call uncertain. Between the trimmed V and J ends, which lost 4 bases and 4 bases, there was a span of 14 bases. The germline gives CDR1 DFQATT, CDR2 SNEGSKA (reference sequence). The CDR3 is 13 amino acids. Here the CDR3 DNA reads TGCAGTGCTAAAGGGATCGTTGATTACGAGCAGTACTTC. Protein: CSAKGIVDYEQYF.

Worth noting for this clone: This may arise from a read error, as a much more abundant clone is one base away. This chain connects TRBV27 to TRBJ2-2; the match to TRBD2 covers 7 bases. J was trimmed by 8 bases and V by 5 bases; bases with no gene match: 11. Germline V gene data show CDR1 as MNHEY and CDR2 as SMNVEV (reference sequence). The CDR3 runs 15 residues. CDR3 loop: CASSGPRGCPGELFF. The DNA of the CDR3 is TGTGCCAGCAGTGGGCCGCGGGGGTGCCCTGGGGAGCTGTTTTTT.

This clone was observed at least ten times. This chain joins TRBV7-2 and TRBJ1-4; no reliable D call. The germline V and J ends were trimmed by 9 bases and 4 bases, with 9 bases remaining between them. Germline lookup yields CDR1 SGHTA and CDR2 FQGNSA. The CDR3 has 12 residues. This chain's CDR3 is CARGDLNEKLFF. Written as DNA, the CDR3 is TGTGCCAGAGGAGATCTTAATGAAAAACTGTTTTTT.

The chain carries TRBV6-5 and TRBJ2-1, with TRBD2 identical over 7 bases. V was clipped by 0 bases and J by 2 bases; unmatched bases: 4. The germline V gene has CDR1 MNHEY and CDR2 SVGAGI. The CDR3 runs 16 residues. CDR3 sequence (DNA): TGTGCCAGCAGTTACTCTCTAGCGGAGGCCTACAATGAGCAGTTCTTC. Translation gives CASSYSLAEAYNEQFF.

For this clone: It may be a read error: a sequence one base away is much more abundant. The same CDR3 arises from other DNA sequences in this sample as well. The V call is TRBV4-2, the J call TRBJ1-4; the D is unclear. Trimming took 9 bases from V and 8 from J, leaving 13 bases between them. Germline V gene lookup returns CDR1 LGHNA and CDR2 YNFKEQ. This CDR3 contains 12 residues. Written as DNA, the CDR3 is TGTGCCAGTAGCATGGTGGAAGAAAAACTGTTTTTT. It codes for CASSMVEEKLFF.

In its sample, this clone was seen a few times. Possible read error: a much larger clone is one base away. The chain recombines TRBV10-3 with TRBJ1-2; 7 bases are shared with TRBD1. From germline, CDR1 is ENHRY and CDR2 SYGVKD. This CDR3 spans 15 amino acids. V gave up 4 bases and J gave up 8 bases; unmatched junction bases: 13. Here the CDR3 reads CAISAGTATREGYTF. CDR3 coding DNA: TGTGCCATCAGTGCAGGGACAGCAACCCGGGAGGGCTACACCTTC.

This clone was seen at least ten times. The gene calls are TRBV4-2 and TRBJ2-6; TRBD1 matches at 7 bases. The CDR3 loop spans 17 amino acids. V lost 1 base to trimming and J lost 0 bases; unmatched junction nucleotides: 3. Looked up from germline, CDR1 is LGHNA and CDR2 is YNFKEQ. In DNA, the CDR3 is TGTGCCAGCAGCCAAGTCGGACAGGCCTCTGGGGCCAACGTCCTGACTTTC. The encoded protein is CASSQVGQASGANVLTF.

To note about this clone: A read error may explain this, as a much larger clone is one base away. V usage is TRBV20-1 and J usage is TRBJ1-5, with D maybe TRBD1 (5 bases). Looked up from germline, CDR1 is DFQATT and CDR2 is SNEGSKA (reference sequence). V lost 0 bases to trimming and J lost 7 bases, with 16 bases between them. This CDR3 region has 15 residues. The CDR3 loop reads CSAREILTVGQPQHF. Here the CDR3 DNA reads TGCAGTGCTAGAGAAATTTTGACAGTAGGCCAGCCCCAGCATTTT.

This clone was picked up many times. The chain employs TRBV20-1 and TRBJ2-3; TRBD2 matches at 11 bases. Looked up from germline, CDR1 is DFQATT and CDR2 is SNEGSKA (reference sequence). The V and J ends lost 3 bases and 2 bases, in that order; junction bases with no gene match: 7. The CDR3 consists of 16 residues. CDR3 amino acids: CSARDGTSGTTDTQYF. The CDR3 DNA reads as TGCAGTGCTAGGGATGGGACTAGCGGAACCACAGATACGCAGTATTTT.

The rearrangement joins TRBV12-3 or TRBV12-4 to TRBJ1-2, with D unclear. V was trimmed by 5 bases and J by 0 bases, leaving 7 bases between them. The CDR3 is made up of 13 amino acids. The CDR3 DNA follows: TGTGCCAGCAGTCTCACGGCTAACTATGGCTACACCTTC. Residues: CASSLTANYGYTF.

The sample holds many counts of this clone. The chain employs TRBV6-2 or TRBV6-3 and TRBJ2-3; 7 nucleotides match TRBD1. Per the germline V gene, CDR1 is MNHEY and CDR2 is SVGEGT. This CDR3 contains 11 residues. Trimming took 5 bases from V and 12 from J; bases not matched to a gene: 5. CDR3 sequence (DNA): TGTGCCAGCAGTCCGGGGACAGATCAGTATTTT. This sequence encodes CASSPGTDQYF.

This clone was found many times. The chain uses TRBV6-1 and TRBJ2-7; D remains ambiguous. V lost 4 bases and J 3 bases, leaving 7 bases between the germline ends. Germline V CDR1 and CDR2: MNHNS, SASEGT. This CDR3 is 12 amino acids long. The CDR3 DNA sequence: TGTGCCAGCAGTGTGCCCGACTACGAGCAGTACTTC. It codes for CASSVPDYEQYF.

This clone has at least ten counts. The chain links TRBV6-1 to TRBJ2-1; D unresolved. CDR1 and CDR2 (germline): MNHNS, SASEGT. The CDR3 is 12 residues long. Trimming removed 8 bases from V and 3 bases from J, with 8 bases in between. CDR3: CASGSIYNEQFF. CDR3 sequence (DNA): TGTGCCAGCGGTAGCATCTACAATGAGCAGTTCTTC.

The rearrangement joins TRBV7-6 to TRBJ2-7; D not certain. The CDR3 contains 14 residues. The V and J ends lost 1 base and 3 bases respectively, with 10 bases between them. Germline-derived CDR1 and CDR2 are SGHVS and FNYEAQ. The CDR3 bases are TGTGCCAGCAGCTTAGGGTCTCAGTTCTACGAGCAGTACTTC. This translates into CASSLGSQFYEQYF.

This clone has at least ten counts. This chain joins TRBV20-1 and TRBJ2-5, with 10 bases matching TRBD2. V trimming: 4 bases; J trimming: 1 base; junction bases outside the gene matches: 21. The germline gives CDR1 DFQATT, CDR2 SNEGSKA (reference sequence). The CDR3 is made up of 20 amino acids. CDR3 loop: CSAKWQDGLAGEEPQETQYF. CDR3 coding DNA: TGCAGTGCTAAATGGCAAGACGGGCTAGCGGGAGAAGAACCCCAAGAGACCCAGTACTTC.

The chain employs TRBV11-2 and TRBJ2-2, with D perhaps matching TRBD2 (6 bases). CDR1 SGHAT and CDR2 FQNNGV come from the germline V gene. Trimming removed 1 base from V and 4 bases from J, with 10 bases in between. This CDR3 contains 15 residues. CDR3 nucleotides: TGTGCCAGCAGCTTAGCAGGGACTTTCACCGGGGAGCTGTTTTTT. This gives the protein CASSLAGTFTGELFF.

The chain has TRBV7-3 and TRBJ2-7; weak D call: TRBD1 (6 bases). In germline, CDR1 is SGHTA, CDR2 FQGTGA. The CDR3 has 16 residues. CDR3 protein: CASSLNPTGSNYDQYV. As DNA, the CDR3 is TGTGCCAGCAGCTTAAACCCGACAGGTAGCAATTACGATCAGTACGTC.

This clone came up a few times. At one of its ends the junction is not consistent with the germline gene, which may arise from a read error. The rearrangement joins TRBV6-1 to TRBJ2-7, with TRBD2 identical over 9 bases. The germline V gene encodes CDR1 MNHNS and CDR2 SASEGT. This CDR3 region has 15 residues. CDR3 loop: CSSSPPGGRVYEQYF. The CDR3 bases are TGTTCCAGCAGCCCCCCCGGCGGGAGGGTCTACGAGCAGTACTTC.

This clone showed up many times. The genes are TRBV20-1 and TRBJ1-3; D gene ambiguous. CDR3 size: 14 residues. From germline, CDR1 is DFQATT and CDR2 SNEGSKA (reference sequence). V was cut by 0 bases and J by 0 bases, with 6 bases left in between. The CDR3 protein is CSARDPSSGNTIYF. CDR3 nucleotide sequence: TGCAGTGCTAGAGATCCAAGCTCTGGAAACACCATATATTTT.

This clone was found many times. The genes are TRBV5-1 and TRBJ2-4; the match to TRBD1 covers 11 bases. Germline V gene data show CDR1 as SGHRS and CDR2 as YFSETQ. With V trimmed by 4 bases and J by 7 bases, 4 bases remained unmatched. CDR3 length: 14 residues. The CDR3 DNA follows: TGCGCCAGCAGCCCTGGGACAGGGGGGAACATTCAGTACTTC. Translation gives CASSPGTGGNIQYF. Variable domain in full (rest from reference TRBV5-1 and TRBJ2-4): KAGVTQTPRYLIKTRGQQVTLSCSPISGHRSVSWYQQTPGQGLQFLFEYFSETQRNKGNFPGRFSGRQFSNSRSEMNVSTLELGDSALYLCASSPGTGGNIQYFGAGTRLSVL.